This TCR beta chain was identified in a study of regulatory T cells in long-lasting Graves disease (dated by TCRdb to about 2021). For the wider study: In the newly diagnosed Graves' disease group, patients had been taking antithyroid drugs for less than 3 months. The study took place in China and was registered as a clinical trial. A total of about 35 samples underwent TCR sequencing, from about 13 patients with persistent Graves' disease and some 20 patients with newly diagnosed Graves' disease. Patients with persistent Graves' disease were compared with patients with newly diagnosed Graves' disease using TCR sequencing and RNA sequencing of peripheral blood.

The library was obtained by multiplex PCR. Sequenced on an Illumina HiSeq 4000. CDR3 regions were amplified by Arm-PCR with iRepertoire HTBI primers to construct TCR beta libraries. Before sequencing, the PCR products underwent gel purification. On the authors' methods: Gene usage analysis of CDR3 amino acid clonotypes used the 62 TRBV and approximately 13 TRBJ segments found across samples. COPE and FqMerger were used to merge the filtered high-quality paired reads into contigs. Contigs were aligned with BLAST to IMGT TRBV, TRBD and TRBJ reference genes, and CDR3 was defined per IMGT. Any clonotype with a frequency above 0.1% was counted as a highly expanded clone. Shannon entropy was used to measure repertoire diversity, and the Gini coefficient was used to measure V-J evenness. A clonotype was considered public if more than one individual shared it. The raw public data were reprocessed by TCRdb itself: fastp quality trimming at Q25, MiXCR clonotype calling, in-frame beta chains only. Records with the same CDR3 protein are collapsed into one entry carrying the most frequent genes and DNA. TCRdb, rather than the study authors, made the V and J calls. The sample yields 400,000 to 450,000 distinct CDR3 sequences; 14% to 15% were counted once. The ten biggest clones cover 16% of the sample.

Broad study findings and their caveats: Patients with persistent disease shared more public clonotypes (fewer than 3,000) than newly diagnosed patients did (roughly 970). Preferential use of TRBV28, TRBJ1-2 and TRBJ2-5 was observed in persistent disease, whereas TRBV20-1 and TRBJ2-1 were favored in newly diagnosed disease. The authors noted that the small sample size was a limitation that may lower accuracy. Sequencing and analysis were restricted to the TCR beta chain. The study examined only peripheral blood because the primary lesion, thyroid tissue, could not be accessed. Compared with newly diagnosed patients, patients with persistent Graves' disease had lower TCR Shannon entropy and fewer highly expanded clones, which suggests clonal expansion.

A few counts support this clonotype. Its antigen has not been determined. No base quality values were provided; no much bigger clone lies one nucleotide off. The CDR3 sequence holds 12 residues, the cysteine and phenylalanine included. The kept DNA is CDR3 alone, 36 bases in frame from the first base. V and J lose 5 bases and 1 base, and a span of 5 bases separates them. According to the germline V gene, CDR1 reads WSHSY and CDR2 reads SAAADI. The intended sense of this specimen's time point label: newly diagnosed GD, antithyroid drugs for less than 3 months. For both TCR sequencing and RNA sequencing, RNA was extracted from PBMCs using TRIzol. Graves' disease was diagnosed according to American Thyroid Association guidelines. The patients came from an endocrinology department in Xi'an, China. From each patient, 7.5 to 9.5 milliliters of peripheral blood was collected into an EDTA anticoagulant tube. PBMCs were isolated by Ficoll Paque Plus density gradient separation without further T cell sorting. An Agilent 2100 Bioanalyzer and agarose gel were used to assess RNA quality, and a NanoDrop 2000 was used to measure RNA concentration.

In addition, the sample was reused for a study of T cells in Graves' hyperthyroidism and ophthalmopathy. The second paper states: A patient counted as having stable Graves' hyperthyroidism if no progression to ophthalmopathy occurred over 18 months of follow-up. The hyperthyroidism patients were between 18 and 65 years old and newly diagnosed, with a disease duration of less than 2 months. Patients with uncontrolled infections, other autoimmune diseases, pregnancy or lactation were excluded. Diagnoses relied on clinical symptoms, serum thyroxine and TRAb, thyroid ultrasound and orbital computed tomography. The TCR CDR3 was subjected to a first round of RT-PCR using the HTBI primer set and the Qiagen OneStep RT-PCR kit. Most expanded thyroid clonotypes (frequency above 0.001) were also detected in blood, suggesting blood repertoires may reflect thyroid immune responses. A model built on a 13 V-J signature distinguished ophthalmopathy from stable hyperthyroidism, reaching roughly 88% sensitivity and approximately 81% specificity in cross-validation and 80%/75% in testing. In validation, progression to ophthalmopathy was predicted by the model with roughly 69% sensitivity and 72% to 85% specificity, a median of 6.5 months before onset. A discovery cohort of about 100 patients, 43 with Graves' ophthalmopathy and approximately 60 with stable Graves' hyperthyroidism, was used to find distinguishing TCR V-J signatures. An independent validation cohort of around 20 hyperthyroidism patients and about 16 patients who later progressed to ophthalmopathy tested prospective prediction of ophthalmopathy. The roughly 90 discovery patients were divided at random into training and test sets in a 7:3 ratio. The study also compared thyroid tissue and blood T-cell repertoires from several Graves' hyperthyroidism patients. Following sampling, methimazole starting at 30 mg daily was given to hyperthyroidism patients, and high-dose intravenous methylprednisolone was given to ophthalmopathy patients. A second multiplex PCR round built the libraries, followed by size selection and purification. Sequencing of the libraries was done on an Illumina HiSeq2000 using paired-end 100 bp reads. SOAPnuke was used to process the raw data, with reads discarded if the reads contained adapters or uncalled bases, had a mean Phred below 15, or lacked an exact constant-primer or identifier match. COPE v1.2.5 was used to merge high-quality paired reads, and clonotypes were defined as unique nucleotide sequences. MiTCR v1.1 was used to align the clonotypes against IMGT TRBV, TRBD and TRBJ reference segments. The analysis was restricted to V-J combinations with a frequency above 0.0001, which together covered just over 99% of the repertoires. A TCS score was defined as the ratio between F50 (clonal expansion) and ExV (chaos), using BLOSUM62-based TCRdist between CDR3 peptides within each V-J. Welch's t-statistics and random forest reduced around 550 V-J features to around 14, which were used in a naive Bayes classifier (R e1071). Sample size was not statistically predetermined, and blinding of investigators to group allocation was not performed. The paper describes TCR Vbeta CDR3 sequencing of 135 peripheral blood samples, made up of about 40 ophthalmopathy patients, roughly 72 hyperthyroidism patients and about 17 progressor patients.

The sample here was peripheral blood mononuclear cells (PBMCs), taken at new diagnosis, from a patient treated with antithyroid drugs. The V and J genes are TRBV10-2 and TRBJ2-5, with no confident D gene call. This clonotype was sampled from a woman under 40 with Graves disease. Donor details come from another sample of the same person, matched by shared clones. The nucleotide sequence reads TGCGCCAGCAGTCCAACCCAAGAGACCCAGTACTTC. Translation gives CASSPTQETQYF.